The next 2 T cell receptor beta chains were all read from a single sample in a study of blood T cell repertoires in COVID-19. Profiling relied on immunoSEQ multiplex PCR, and the TCRdb table lists in-frame clones only, not all of them. The sample lists tens of thousands of clones, about 90% occurring once. Sequencing was performed on peripheral blood. The receptor set was obtained from a human donor in a cohort sampled during active COVID-19.

V gene TRBV30 combines with J gene TRBJ2-6; 7 bases line up with TRBD1. J gave up 0 bases and V 0 bases, and 5 bases lay outside the gene matches. Germline CDR1 GTSNPN, CDR2 SVGIG (reference sequence). The CDR3 is 17 amino acids. CDR3 nucleotide sequence: TGTGCCTGGAGTGTACCAGGGACAGCCTCTGGGGCCAACGTCCTGACTTTC. This sequence encodes CAWSVPGTASGANVLTF.

V usage is TRBV3-1 (or the pseudogene TRBV3-2) and J usage is TRBJ2-3, with D possibly TRBD2 on 6 matching bases. The germline V gene has CDR1 LGHDT and CDR2 YNNKEL (reference sequence). V lost 10 bases and J 2 bases, leaving 16 bases between the germline ends. The CDR3 consists of 14 residues. CDR3: CATTQGTSTDTQYF. The CDR3 region has the DNA TGTGCCACCACCCAAGGGACTTCCACAGATACGCAGTATTTT.